This is a list of T cell receptor beta chains from one sample in a study of blood T cell repertoires in COVID-19. Produced via immunoSEQ multiplex PCR; TCRdb's table is partial and in-frame only. This sample has a few hundred thousand clones; about nine tenths occur once, and the top ten carry around 3%. Material: peripheral blood. These receptors originate from a woman aged 30 to 39 with active or convalescent COVID-19. Each CDR3 is given without its conserved first and last residue. The D gene is left open where the match is weak.

TRBJ2-5 | - | TRBV9 | ASSVGGSPQETQY
TRBJ2-1 | - | TRBV2 | ASSDSGRRQF
TRBJ2-3 | TRBD1 | TRBV14 | ASSRDRADTQY
TRBJ2-3 | TRBD1 | TRBV19 | ASSLPGQFTDTQY
TRBJ2-3 | - | TRBV7-2 | ASSLFTGVIADTQY
TRBJ2-6 | - | TRBV24-1 | ATSDFPADSGANVLT
TRBJ1-5 | TRBD1 | TRBV24-1 | ATIWDRGNQPQH
TRBJ1-1 | TRBD1 | TRBV5-4 | ASSSPGQGATEAF
TRBJ2-3 | TRBD2 | TRBV5-1 | ASSLGLAGYTDTQY
TRBJ1-1 | - | TRBV12-3/TRBV12-4 | ASSLRENTEAF
TRBJ1-6 | TRBD1 | TRBV7-9 | ASSLAGTGTLH
TRBJ1-6 | - | TRBV2 | ASSEEGIPPLH
TRBJ2-1 | - | TRBV6-5 | ASSLGKYNEQF
TRBJ1-6 | TRBD1 | TRBV4-3 | ASSLTGGASPLH
TRBJ2-7 | - | TRBV5-4 | ASSGTGRVRENEQY
TRBJ2-1 | - | TRBV10-1 | ASSDGGFRDEQF
TRBJ2-1 | - | TRBV11-3 | ASSLGRATNEQF
TRBJ1-4 | TRBD1 | TRBV19 | ASRTIGTGGEKLF
TRBJ1-1 | - | TRBV13 | ASSLGGGATEAF
TRBJ2-7 | - | TRBV7-2 | ASGMTGPYEQY